What follows are 8 T cell receptor beta chains derived from one specimen sequenced in a study of identical twins (dated by TCRdb to the mid-2010s). Libraries were constructed by 5' RACE. The sample was run on an Illumina HiSeq 2000. In-frame beta chains were kept once TCRdb had trimmed the public reads at Q25 with fastp and called clones with MiXCR. Merged by CDR3 protein, the rows form single entries marked with the most common genes and DNA. The sample yields nearly 650,000 distinct CDR3 sequences; less than 9% were counted once. Roughly 1.6% of the sample lies in the top ten. The sample also formed part of further work on yellow fever vaccine responses in identical twins.

Sequenced input: PBMCs. These receptors came from a woman aged 18-30 years in good health.

This sequence joins TRBV10-3 and TRBJ2-1; no firm D call. Trimming shortened V by 4 bases and J by 10 bases, and 11 bases separated the two germline ends. Per the germline V gene, CDR1 is ENHRY and CDR2 is SYGVKD. The CDR3 totals 12 residues. The CDR3 sequence: CAISVSGREQFF. CDR3 in DNA: TGTGCCATCAGTGTCTCCGGACGCGAGCAGTTCTTC.

CDR3 nucleotides: TGTGCCAGCAGTTTGCTCGGGACAGGGGGAAGTGAAAAACTGTTTTTT. Translating gives CASSLLGTGGSEKLFF. The V and J genes are TRBV28 and TRBJ1-4; TRBD1 matches at 11 bases. Germline CDR1 reads MDHEN; CDR2 reads SYDVKM. V shed 3 bases and J 7 bases; nucleotides not matched to a gene: 7. CDR3 length equals 16 residues.

This clonotype was detected ten times or more. This sequence joins TRBV10-3 and TRBJ2-7; TRBD2 matches 11 bases. The J segment lost 2 bases and the V segment lost 2 bases, leaving 5 bases of the junction unmatched. This CDR3 region has 16 residues. Germline-derived CDR1 and CDR2 are ENHRY and SYGVKD. The CDR3 bases are TGTGCCATCAGTGAGGGTATTAGCGGGAGGGCCTACGAGCAGTACTTC. It is translated as CAISEGISGRAYEQYF.

This clonotype was counted only a few times. V is TRBV7-8 and J is TRBJ2-3; D might be TRBD1 or TRBD2, each matching 5 bases. The CDR3 contains 17 residues. V was shortened by 5 bases and J by 0 bases, with 18 bases between the two germline ends. Germline V gene lookup returns CDR1 SGHVS and CDR2 FQNEAQ. The CDR3 DNA follows: TGTGCCAGCAGCCTGGGACCAAAACCTTCTAGCACAGATACGCAGTATTTT. It codes for CASSLGPKPSSTDTQYF.

V gene TRBV29-1 combines with J gene TRBJ1-4; no definite D call. CDR1 and CDR2 (germline): SQVTM, ANQGSEA. The length of the CDR3 is 13 residues. V was clipped by 4 bases and J by 0 bases, with 6 bases between them. CDR3 amino acids: CSVGGATNEKLFF. In DNA, the CDR3 is TGCAGCGTTGGGGGTGCAACTAATGAAAAACTGTTTTTT.

The sample holds a few counts of this clonotype. The rearrangement joins TRBV20-1 to TRBJ1-3; the D is unclear. V gave up 6 bases and J gave up 0 bases, with 3 bases separating them. This CDR3 is built from 11 residues. The V gene's germline CDR1 is DFQATT and CDR2 SNEGSKA (reference sequence). As DNA, the CDR3 is TGCAGTGCAGACTCTGGAAACACCATATATTTT. Protein sequence: CSADSGNTIYF.

CDR3 in amino acids: CASSRTAADTYEQYV. The CDR3 DNA reads as TGCGCCAGCAGCCGAACGGCGGCGGATACCTACGAGCAGTACGTC. The gene calls are TRBV4-1 and TRBJ2-7; unclear D gene. Trimming removed 4 bases at V and 2 bases at J, with 15 bases between. There are 15 residues in the CDR3. Per germline, CDR1 MGHRA and CDR2 YSYEKL.

This chain connects TRBV7-9 to TRBJ2-3, with 7 positions matching TRBD2. The CDR3 length is 16 residues. CDR1 is SEHNR and CDR2 is FQNEAQ in the germline V gene (reference sequence). After removal of 5 bases from V and 0 bases from J, the junction contained 8 bases not matched to a gene. The CDR3: CASSPASGLSTDTQYF. The CDR3 DNA reads TGTGCCAGCAGCCCCGCTAGCGGACTCAGCACAGATACGCAGTATTTT.